Detailed here is one TCR beta chain. What it recognizes is unknown. Sequencing used immunoSEQ multiplex PCR; TCRdb keeps in-frame clones, though not all of them. In the table there are about 77,000 clones, about 98% of which are singletons. Unstimulated Tregs (CD4+CD25+CD127-) and CD4+CD25- non-Tregs were sorted from PBMCs. These data originate in a study of Tregs in tolerant kidney transplant recipients. Whole-study findings and limits: Few patients were studied, so findings need validation in larger groups.

The source was CD4+ T cells from blood, collected before the transplant. This receptor was taken from a human donor who received a combined kidney and bone marrow transplant.

In DNA form, the CDR3 reads TGTGCCAGCAGCGGAGACAGCTCCTCTGGAAACACCATATATTTT. It encodes CASSGDSSSGNTIYF. The genes are TRBV7-2 and TRBJ1-3; tentatively, D is TRBD1 (5 bases). The V gene's germline CDR1 is SGHTA and CDR2 FQGNSA. Trimming shortened V by 5 bases and J by 0 bases, and 11 bases separated the two germline ends. The CDR3 loop spans 15 amino acids.